Listed here are 28 T cell receptor beta chains from one sample, sequenced in a study of blood T cells in healthy people across ages. Then a second PCR, running about 6 to 11 cycles, was carried out with a sample-barcoded 5' primer and a J-beta primer mix. TCRdb re-analysed the 5' RACE reads in MiXCR, keeping a single row per CDR3 protein. The profile shows 270,000 or so distinct CDR3 sequences, roughly a quarter of them singletons. The specimen sequenced was blood. These receptors all stem from an older woman in good health.

The rearrangement uses TRBV6-5 and TRBJ1-2, with 9 bases matching TRBD1. Trimming at V came to 6 bases and at J to 8 bases, leaving 10 bases not matched to a gene. The CDR3 contains 14 residues. Germline V CDR1 and CDR2: MNHEY, SVGAGI. The CDR3 region is CASSRTDRGGGYTF. DNA for the CDR3: TGTGCCAGCAGCCGAACGGACAGGGGTGGCGGCTACACCTTC.

Only one count was recorded for this clonotype. This rearrangement joins TRBV19 to TRBJ1-6; D uncertain. CDR1 and CDR2 (germline): LNHDA, SQIVND (reference sequence). CDR3 size: 15 residues. The germline V and J ends were trimmed by 7 bases and 8 bases, with 18 bases remaining between them. CDR3 nucleotide sequence: TGTGCCAGTACCTATAACGAGAATGTGTATTCACCCCTCCACTTT. This encodes CASTYNENVYSPLHF.

The V and J genes are TRBV29-1 and TRBJ2-5; TRBD1 aligns across 10 bases. TRBJ2-7 explains the end of the DNA better; the J call may be wrong. The germline gives CDR1 SQVTM, CDR2 ANQGSEA. The CDR3 spans 14 residues. CDR3 nucleotide sequence: TGCACCCGTCCGACAGGGGGCTTCTCCTACGAGCAGTACTTC. Residues: CTRPTGGFSYEQYF.

This clonotype occurred a few times. This chain joins TRBV12-3 or TRBV12-4 and TRBJ1-2; a weak D match, TRBD1 (6 bases). This CDR3 region has 15 residues. V was clipped by 4 bases and J by 3 bases, with 15 bases between them. CDR3 nucleotides: TGTGCCAGCAGTTCTTACAGGGTGTCCCACTATGGCTACACCTTC. It translates to CASSSYRVSHYGYTF.

In its sample, this clonotype was seen a few times. Sequence at one end of the junction differs from germline and may be a read error. The CDR3 reads CASSPRLAGGSYERYF. The CDR3 DNA follows: TGTGCCAGCTCACCCCGACTAGCGGGAGGCTCCTACGAGCGGTACTTC. The chain carries TRBV18 and TRBJ2-7; the match to TRBD2 covers 13 bases. Germline CDR1 KGHSH, CDR2 LQKENI. There are 16 residues in the CDR3. Combining the CDR3 with reference TRBV18 and TRBJ2-7 gives the whole variable domain NAGVMQNPRHLVRRRGQEARLRCSPMKGHSHVYWYRQLPEEGLKFMVYLQKENIIDESGMPKERFSAEFPKEGPSILRIQQVVRGDSAAYFCASSPRLAGGSYERYFGPGTRLTVT.

V is TRBV28 and J is TRBJ2-1; D gene ambiguous. The CDR3 runs to 13 residues. With 2 bases removed from V and 5 bases from J, the gap between germline ends came to 7 bases. CDR1 and CDR2 (germline): MDHEN, SYDVKM. The CDR3 nucleotides read TGTGCCAGCAGTTTAAGCTGGGACAATGAGCAGTTCTTC. Residues: CASSLSWDNEQFF. The full variable domain, in which reference TRBV28 and TRBJ2-1 provide the parts outside the CDR3, is DVKVTQSSRYLVKRTGEKVFLECVQDMDHENMFWYRQDPGLGLRLIYFSYDVKMKEKGDIPEGYSVSREKKERFSLILESASTNQTSMYLCASSLSWDNEQFFGPGTRLTVL.

This clonotype has at least ten counts. This chain uses TRBV7-8 with TRBJ1-1; TRBD1 agrees at 9 bases. The CDR3 consists of 17 residues. Germline V gene data show CDR1 as SGHVS and CDR2 as FQNEAQ. V dropped 2 bases and J dropped 0; count of bases not matched to a gene: 7. The CDR3 DNA is TGTGCCAGCAGCTTAAGCACAGGGGGCACAGTGAACACTGAAGCTTTCTTT. Translation gives CASSLSTGGTVNTEAFF.

The chain links TRBV20-1 to TRBJ2-7; perhaps D is TRBD1 or TRBD2 (5 bases each). The better agreement between TRBJ2-1 and the DNA end casts doubt on the J call. In germline, CDR1 is DFQATT, CDR2 SNEGSKA (reference sequence). The CDR3 consists of 13 residues. This CDR3 reads CSAMGPSPLGQFF. CDR3 coding DNA: TGCAGTGCTATGGGACCGTCCCCCCTTGGGCAGTTCTTC.

V is TRBV5-1 and J is TRBJ2-5; D perhaps matches TRBD1 (6 bases). Looked up from germline, CDR1 is SGHRS and CDR2 is YFSETQ. Trimming left V 2 bases short and J 3 bases short, with 11 bases between. CDR3 size: 14 residues. CDR3 sequence: CASSFTPGEETQYF. The DNA for the CDR3 is TGCGCCAGCAGCTTTACCCCAGGGGAAGAGACCCAGTACTTC.

This clonotype was observed a handful of times. The chain is built from TRBV27 and TRBJ1-4; the D is unclear. With 3 bases removed from V and 5 bases from J, the gap between germline ends came to 4 bases. Germline V gene lookup returns CDR1 MNHEY and CDR2 SMNVEV (reference sequence). The CDR3 length is 12 residues. CDR3 bases: TGTGCCAGCAGTTTCCGAAATGAAAAACTGTTTTTT. This translates into CASSFRNEKLFF. Drawing the rest from reference TRBV27 and TRBJ1-4, the complete variable domain is EAQVTQNPRYLITVTGKKLTVTCSQNMNHEYMSWYRQDPGLGLRQIYYSMNVEVTDKGDVPEGYKVSRKEKRNFPLILESPSPNQTSLYFCASSFRNEKLFFGSGTQLSVL.

The rearrangement links TRBV20-1 to TRBJ2-6; 8 bases are a match to TRBD1. Trimming took 6 bases from V and 0 from J; bases not matched to a gene: 7. Germline V lookup: CDR1 DFQATT, CDR2 SNEGSKA (reference sequence). The CDR3 loop spans 16 amino acids. CDR3 DNA: TGCAGTGCCGGGACAGGTTCGCACTCTGGGGCCAACGTCCTGACTTTC. It yields the protein CSAGTGSHSGANVLTF.

This clonotype came up many times. The chain joins TRBV28 to TRBJ2-7, with D perhaps TRBD1 (5 bases). Germline V lookup: CDR1 MDHEN, CDR2 SYDVKM. Between the trimmed V and J ends, which lost 6 bases and 3 bases, there was a span of 9 bases. This CDR3 is built from 12 residues. The CDR3 sequence is CASRDQGYEQYF. CDR3 bases: TGTGCCAGCAGAGATCAGGGCTACGAGCAGTACTTC.

The CDR3 sequence is CASSLTLEQFF. The CDR3 region has the DNA TGCGCCAGCAGCCTCACCCTAGAGCAGTTCTTC. This sequence joins TRBV5-1 and TRBJ2-1; D uncertain. The CDR3 is 11 residues long. Trimming took 4 bases from V and 10 from J, leaving 9 bases between them. Germline CDR1 SGHRS, CDR2 YFSETQ. The complete variable domain, with remaining parts taken from reference TRBV5-1 and TRBJ2-1, reads KAGVTQTPRYLIKTRGQQVTLSCSPISGHRSVSWYQQTPGQGLQFLFEYFSETQRNKGNFPGRFSGRQFSNSRSEMNVSTLELGDSALYLCASSLTLEQFFGPGTRLTVL.

This clonotype was seen more than once but under ten times. The rearrangement uses TRBV5-1 and TRBJ2-5; no clear D. The closer fit of TRBJ2-7 to the DNA end suggests the J call may be wrong. The germline V gene encodes CDR1 SGHRS and CDR2 YFSETQ. The CDR3 sequence is 15 residues long. The CDR3 DNA reads as TGCGCCAGCAGCTTAGGTGATCGGAACTCCTACGAGCAGTACTTC. It encodes CASSLGDRNSYEQYF.

This clonotype occurred many times. This may arise from a read error, as a much more abundant clone is one base away. V is TRBV10-3 and J is TRBJ2-7, with 10 bases aligning to TRBD2. The J call may be mistaken, given a closer DNA end match to TRBJ2-1. The CDR3 spans 13 residues. Germline CDR1 is ENHRY and CDR2 is SYGVKD. The CDR3 DNA reads as TGTGCCATCAGTGAGGCTAGCGGGAGTGAGCAGTTCTTC. Protein sequence: CAISEASGSEQFF.

The chain combines TRBV7-2 with TRBJ2-3; TRBD2 matches 10 bases. The germline V gene has CDR1 SGHTA and CDR2 FQGNSA. V lost 4 bases, J lost 4 bases, and 11 bases stayed unmatched. The CDR3 has 17 amino acids. The CDR3, as DNA: TGTGCCAGCAGCTCAAAGACCACTAGCGGGAACGCAGATACGCAGTATTTT. Amino acid sequence: CASSSKTTSGNADTQYF.

This clonotype was seen many times. The chain employs TRBV19 and TRBJ2-5; D call uncertain. The CDR3 runs to 15 residues. Deletions cut 6 bases from V and 5 bases from J, with 19 bases between. Germline assignment: CDR1 LNHDA and CDR2 SQIVND (reference sequence). The CDR3 spells CASRLGQSMMETQYF. DNA of the CDR3: TGTGCCAGTAGATTGGGCCAGTCCATGATGGAGACCCAGTACTTC. Supplemented by reference TRBV19 and TRBJ2-5, the full variable domain reads DGGITQSPKYLFRKEGQNVTLSCEQNLNHDAMYWYRQDPGQGLRLIYYSQIVNDFQKGDIAEGYSVSREKKESFPLTVTSAQKNPTAFYLCASRLGQSMMETQYFGPGTRLLVL.

This clonotype was seen only a few times. CDR3 coding DNA: TGTGCCAGCAGCGTGGGGGGAGGGAAAAATGAGCAGTTCTTC. This codes for CASSVGGGKNEQFF. This chain links TRBV9 with TRBJ2-5; TRBD2 agrees at 7 bases. The DNA end is more similar to TRBJ2-1, so the J call may be wrong. The germline gives CDR1 SGDLS, CDR2 YYNGEE. This CDR3 comprises 14 residues.

On this clonotype itself: An end of the junction differs from the germline gene, which may be a read error. The chain carries TRBV28 and TRBJ2-2; tentatively, D is TRBD2 (6 bases). Per the germline V gene, CDR1 is MDHEN and CDR2 is SYDVKM. This CDR3 is built from 14 residues. The CDR3 region has the DNA TGTGCCAGCAGTTTAGGAACTAGCTTCGGGGAGCCGTTTTTT. Translating gives CASSLGTSFGEPFF.

The chain links TRBV15 to TRBJ2-1; D might be TRBD2 (5 bases). The V end lost 1 base, the J end lost 2 bases, and 18 bases lay between the germline ends. Germline V gene lookup returns CDR1 LNHNV and CDR2 YYDKDF (reference sequence). This CDR3 spans 18 amino acids. The CDR3 here is CATSRVGGSPLPYNEQFF. In nucleotides, the CDR3 is TGTGCCACCAGCAGAGTTGGTGGGAGTCCCCTGCCCTACAATGAGCAGTTCTTC.

This clonotype was detected a few times. J is TRBJ1-2 and V is TRBV6-4; 9 bases align to TRBD1. Germline V gene sequence: CDR1 MRHNA, CDR2 SNTAGT. V trimming: 0 bases; J trimming: 4 bases; junction bases outside the gene matches: 9. There are 17 residues in the CDR3. CDR3 loop: CASSDSVTGGRVYGYTF. The CDR3 DNA is TGTGCCAGCAGTGACTCGGTAACAGGGGGCCGCGTCTATGGCTACACCTTC.

This clonotype was detected many times. V usage is TRBV19 and J usage is TRBJ2-7; D may be TRBD1 or TRBD2 (6 bases each). V was shortened by 5 bases and J by 4 bases, with 15 bases between the two germline ends. The CDR3 loop spans 14 amino acids. Germline CDR1 and CDR2: LNHDA and SQIVND (reference sequence). CDR3 nucleotides: TGTGCCAGTAGTCTAGGGGGGACCCGATACGAGCAGTACTTC. It encodes CASSLGGTRYEQYF.

The rearrangement uses TRBV7-2 and TRBJ2-5, with D unclear. Near its end, the DNA agrees better with TRBJ2-7, so the J call may be wrong. The CDR3 contains 13 residues. Germline CDR1 reads SGHTA; CDR2 reads FQGNSA. The CDR3 reads CASSLTRTYEQYF. CDR3 nucleotide sequence: TGTGCCAGCAGCTTAACCAGAACCTACGAGCAGTACTTC.

This clonotype has just a few counts. The chain is built from TRBV20-1 and TRBJ2-1; D possibly corresponds to TRBD2 (6 bases). This CDR3 spans 12 amino acids. Per the germline V gene, CDR1 is DFQATT and CDR2 is SNEGSKA (reference sequence). V was clipped by 0 bases and J by 11 bases, with 11 bases between them. The DNA of the CDR3 is TGCAGTGCTAGAGATCGGGGCGGGAAGCAGTTCTTC. Encoded protein: CSARDRGGKQFF.

CDR3 region: CASSQGQLYGYTF. The CDR3 DNA is TGTGCCAGCAGCCAGGGTCAACTCTATGGCTACACCTTC. The chain joins TRBV7-9 to TRBJ1-2, with D possibly TRBD1 on 5 matching bases. Trimming removed 5 bases at V and 4 bases at J, with 11 bases between. The CDR3 loop spans 13 amino acids. From germline, CDR1 is SEHNR and CDR2 FQNEAQ (reference sequence).

The chain employs TRBV20-1 and TRBJ2-1; D may be TRBD1 (5 bases). The CDR3 runs to 12 residues. Germline V gene data show CDR1 as DFQATT and CDR2 as SNEGSKA (reference sequence). CDR3: CSAGRSYNEQFF. CDR3 bases: TGCAGCGCAGGGCGTTCCTACAATGAGCAGTTCTTC.

This clonotype was detected only a few times. The rearrangement joins TRBV6-1 to TRBJ2-7; 7 bases line up with TRBD2. Per germline, CDR1 MNHNS and CDR2 SASEGT. V gave up 6 bases and J gave up 4 bases; unmatched junction bases: 18. The CDR3 extends over 17 amino acids. The CDR3 DNA reads as TGTGCCAGCAGGTCCCCTTGGGAGGGACCGGGATCATACGAGCAGTACTTC. Protein product: CASRSPWEGPGSYEQYF.

The J gene is TRBJ2-3, the V gene TRBV5-1; no firm D call. CDR1 SGHRS and CDR2 YFSETQ come from the germline V gene. V lost 3 bases, J lost 2 bases, and 7 bases lay in between. CDR3 length: 13 residues. This chain's CDR3 is CASSSGDTDTQYF. The CDR3 nucleotides read TGCGCCAGCAGCTCCGGCGACACAGATACGCAGTATTTT.